These 11 T cell receptor beta chains originate from one sample sequenced in a study of T cell responses to AZD1222 COVID-19 vaccine. Method: immunoSEQ multiplex PCR; TCRdb's copy keeps in-frame clones and lacks some. This table holds around 88,000 clones, around 90% found once. The sample was peripheral blood, taken on day 0 of MenACWY control vaccination. These receptors originate from an adult in good health.

The chain recombines TRBV7-2 with TRBJ2-2, with 7 nucleotides matching TRBD1. The V gene's germline CDR1 is SGHTA and CDR2 FQGNSA. J gave up 4 bases and V 5 bases, and 7 bases lay outside the gene matches. This CDR3 has 15 residues. CDR3 sequence (DNA): TGTGCCAGCAGCCCGCGGACAGGTCCCACCGGGGAGCTGTTTTTT. It translates to CASSPRTGPTGELFF. Complete variable domain (other parts from reference TRBV7-2 and TRBJ2-2): GAGVSQSPSNKVTEKGKDVELRCDPISGHTALYWYRQSLGQGLEFLIYFQGNSAPDKSGLPSDRFSAERTGGSVSTLTIQRTQQEDSAVYLCASSPRTGPTGELFFGEGSRLTVL.

The J gene is TRBJ2-7, the V gene TRBV10-3; D might be TRBD1 or TRBD2, each matching 6 bases. Germline V CDR1 and CDR2: ENHRY, SYGVKD. There are 14 residues in the CDR3. The germline V and J ends were trimmed by 0 bases and 4 bases, with 10 bases remaining between them. The CDR3 is CAISESRGVYEQYF. In DNA form, the CDR3 reads TGTGCCATCAGTGAGTCGAGGGGGGTGTACGAGCAGTACTTC.

The chain is built from TRBV7-9 and TRBJ1-4, with D maybe TRBD1 (5 bases). Per the germline V gene, CDR1 is SEHNR and CDR2 is FQNEAQ (reference sequence). Trimming left V 4 bases short and J 4 bases short, with 10 bases between. The CDR3 is made up of 14 amino acids. The CDR3 reads CASSSGALNEKLFF. The CDR3 DNA follows: TGTGCCAGCAGCTCCGGGGCGCTTAATGAAAAACTGTTTTTT.

This clone occurred a few times. The CDR3, as DNA: TGTGCCTGGAGCCAAACTAGAGATACGCAGTATTTT. Amino acids: CAWSQTRDTQYF. The V call is TRBV30, the J call TRBJ2-3; D possibly corresponds to TRBD2 (5 bases). The CDR3 extends over 12 amino acids. Trimming removed 3 bases from V and 5 bases from J, with 9 bases in between. Germline lookup yields CDR1 GTSNPN and CDR2 SVGIG (reference sequence).

CDR3 nucleotide sequence: TGTGCCTCACCCTCGGGACAGACATATGGCTACACCTTC. It translates to CASPSGQTYGYTF. This chain joins TRBV30 and TRBJ1-2; TRBD1 agrees at 7 bases. The ends lost 7 bases at V and 5 bases at J; junction bases unmatched: 10. CDR1 is GTSNPN, CDR2 SVGIG, per germline (reference sequence). The CDR3 sequence is 13 residues long.

The chain is built from TRBV2 and TRBJ1-5; no firm D call. The V end was cut by 1 base, the J end by 1 base, with 8 bases between. Germline CDR1 and CDR2: SNHLY and FYNNEI. The CDR3 sequence is 15 residues long. CDR3 DNA sequence: TGTGCCAGCAGTGAAGGGAGGGCAAGCAATCAGCCCCAGCATTTT. Translation gives CASSEGRASNQPQHF.

The rearrangement uses TRBV7-2 and TRBJ1-5, with TRBD1 matching over 8 bases. The germline gives CDR1 SGHTA, CDR2 FQGNSA. The CDR3 spans 15 residues. V trimming: 5 bases; J trimming: 7 bases; junction bases outside the gene matches: 10. CDR3 bases: TGTGCCAGCAGCCTTGGGACAGGCTTGCGGCAGCCCCAGCATTTT. Its protein is CASSLGTGLRQPQHF.

This sequence joins TRBV12-3 or TRBV12-4 and TRBJ1-2, with D uncertain. CDR3 length: 13 residues. V was cut by 1 base and J by 1 base, with 4 bases left in between. CDR3 sequence (DNA): TGTGCCAGCAGTTTAGACCTTAACTATGGCTACACCTTC. Its protein is CASSLDLNYGYTF.

The V and J genes are TRBV28 and TRBJ1-1; 7 nucleotides match TRBD1. V lost 6 bases, J lost 6 bases, and 10 bases stayed unmatched. The CDR3 is 14 residues long. Looked up from germline, CDR1 is MDHEN and CDR2 is SYDVKM. The CDR3 sequence: CASSPPGQRPEAFF. The CDR3 region has the DNA TGTGCCAGCAGCCCCCCGGGACAGCGGCCTGAAGCTTTCTTT.

V and J are TRBV19 and TRBJ1-2; tentative D call: TRBD1 (5 bases). CDR1 LNHDA and CDR2 SQIVND come from the germline V gene (reference sequence). The CDR3 has 16 amino acids. Trimming shortened V by 5 bases and J by 8 bases, and 24 bases separated the two germline ends. CDR3 protein: CASSPQAGLRGEGYTF. The CDR3 DNA follows: TGTGCCAGTAGTCCCCAAGCAGGGCTCCGGGGTGAGGGCTACACCTTC.

This rearrangement joins TRBV6-4 to TRBJ2-3; TRBD2 matches 12 bases. This CDR3 contains 15 residues. CDR1 and CDR2 from the germline V gene are MRHNA and SNTAGT. After removal of 2 bases from V and 4 bases from J, the junction contained 1 base not matched to a gene. The CDR3 nucleotides are TGTGCCAGCAGTGACCTAGCGGGGGGGCCAGATACGCAGTATTTT. This gives the protein CASSDLAGGPDTQYF.